The 2 T cell receptor beta chains listed next were all sequenced from one sample in a study of cytomegalovirus exposure and HLA in healthy donors. PCR amplification relied on 60 Vbeta primers (plus 13 Jbeta primers). The method was immunoSEQ multiplex PCR; TCRdb's version includes in-frame clones alone and lacks a portion of them. The table records over 150,000 clones, about 64% of them present only once. Material for sequencing was PBMCs. These receptors all come from a man in his fifties in good health and CMV-seronegative.

The sample holds a few counts of this clone. CDR3 sequence (DNA): TGTGCCAGCAGCGTGAACAGGGGGGCTTCCTACGAGCAGTACTTC. It codes for CASSVNRGASYEQYF. This sequence joins TRBV9 and TRBJ2-7; 8 bases are shared with TRBD1. The ends lost 2 bases at V and 1 base at J; junction bases unmatched: 5. Germline V gives CDR1 SGDLS, CDR2 YYNGEE. The CDR3 consists of 15 residues.

The V and J genes are TRBV29-1 and TRBJ1-1; TRBD1 might be the D (5 bases). Germline V gene lookup returns CDR1 SQVTM and CDR2 ANQGSEA. Trimming shortened V by 7 bases and J by 5 bases, and 14 bases separated the two germline ends. The CDR3 has 12 amino acids. This CDR3 reads CSADSGGTEAFF. The DNA for the CDR3 is TGCAGCGCTGACAGCGGGGGGACTGAAGCTTTCTTT.